This is a list of T cell receptor beta chains from one sample in a study of T cell responses to AZD1222 COVID-19 vaccine. The method was immunoSEQ multiplex PCR; TCRdb's version includes in-frame clones alone and lacks a portion of them. In the table there are around 160,000 clones, roughly 90% of which are singletons. Sequenced material: peripheral blood, taken on day 0 of AZD1222 vaccination. Receptors were obtained from an adult in good health. The conserved cysteine and the conserved F or W are not part of the CDR3 here.

CDR3 protein,J gene,V gene
ATSDLGLCWEQY,TRBJ2-7,TRBV24-1
ASSPRDHTRGQETQY,TRBJ2-5,TRBV11-3
AWSVTAKAGEQF,TRBJ2-1,TRBV30
ATSDAAGPTVAYEQY,TRBJ2-7,TRBV24-1
ASSVGTGGQGGYT,TRBJ1-2,TRBV9
ASSLFMDDRSYT,TRBJ1-2,TRBV27
ASSRGSPMNTEAF,TRBJ1-1,TRBV6-2/TRBV6-3
SVEGQSVGLEQY,TRBJ2-7,TRBV29-1
ASSLVGERDTEAF,TRBJ1-1,TRBV5-4
SVEDRETGTNTEAF,TRBJ1-1,TRBV29-1
ASSLGGAYNEQF,TRBJ2-1,TRBV5-1
ASSIGRTKNSNQPQH,TRBJ1-5,TRBV19
ASSDKGNKNTEAF,TRBJ1-1,TRBV6-1
AWSLDRGNSPLH,TRBJ1-6,TRBV30
ATSPPAKNIQY,TRBJ2-4,TRBV15
ASCILGVAGDNEQF,TRBJ2-1,TRBV28
SASEVGVTQY,TRBJ2-5,TRBV20-1
ASNRWENEKLF,TRBJ1-4,TRBV19
ASSLDGGGYT,TRBJ1-2,TRBV5-1
ASIFRGIQY,TRBJ2-7,TRBV2
ATSSGGPYNEQF,TRBJ2-1,TRBV24-1
ASSLGGQTH,TRBJ1-5,TRBV7-9
ASSLLRTQPRGQPQH,TRBJ1-5,TRBV7-8
ASRPRVVSYEQY,TRBJ2-7,TRBV6-6
AISESGGPGETQY,TRBJ2-5,TRBV10-3
ARQGYSNQPQH,TRBJ1-5,TRBV12-1
ASSETGSYGYT,TRBJ1-2,TRBV5-1
ASSLMGQVKNEKLF,TRBJ1-4,TRBV7-9